This TCR beta chain was captured by sequencing in a study of blood T cell repertoires in COVID-19. About the research overall: T cells, B-cell-depleted T cells, or PBMCs provided the cDNA or gDNA that served as material.

The authors' processing: The assay estimated nucleated cells by amplifying reference gene primers. The assay was immunoSEQ multiplex PCR, and TCRdb's table has in-frame clones only and misses some. V, J and clone size reflect that table, while D and trimming were determined from the DNA. The sample carries about 190,000 clones, 82% recorded once. This CDR3 comprises 13 residues. Per the germline V gene, CDR1 is SGHVS and CDR2 is FQNEAQ. J was trimmed by 9 bases and V by 5 bases; bases with no gene match: 7. Patients in Seattle were enrolled during active infection, then followed longitudinally. What was sequenced was peripheral blood. The receptor comes from a woman aged 55-70 years with COVID-19, enrolled during active disease. V is TRBV7-8 and J is TRBJ2-1; 7 bases map to TRBD1. The CDR3 nucleotides are TGTGCCAGCAGCAGAGACAGGGATGGTGAGCAGTTCTTC. Protein product: CASSRDRDGEQFF.